This T cell receptor beta chain was sequenced in a study of spatial heterogeneity in lung cancer (dated by TCRdb to between 2018 and 2020). Background for the entire study: More beta-chain than alpha-chain transcripts were consistently detected, likely reflecting higher beta-chain transcript abundance. Nonsynonymous mutation counts, determined by whole-exome sequencing of tumor tissue, were related to TCR repertoire features. In the raw uncorrected reads, each unique combination of TCR and UMI appeared on average more than ten times. TCR alpha and beta repertoires were quantitatively compared across multiple tumor regions, matched nontumor lung and blood in non-small cell lung cancer. Both alpha and beta chains were TCR-sequenced in hundreds of tumor regions, under 80 matched nontumor lung samples and more than 50 PBMC samples obtained at surgery. A strong correlation was found between TCR transcript counts in tumor regions and a T cell transcriptional module score from matched bulk RNA-seq.

The time point label here, explained by the study, means: sample taken at primary tumor resection. Donors were some 70 patients with early-stage, untreated non-small cell lung cancer from the lung TRACERx cohort. TCR sequencing used whole RNA extracted from tumor and nontumor lung tissue, or from cryopreserved PBMC samples, without cell sorting. Only patients with enough RNA available from two or more tumor regions were chosen for TCR sequencing. Before being selected, tumor and adjacent nontumor lung specimens were reviewed by a lung pathologist. This clonotype showed up many times. The clone's antigen remains unknown. No base quality values were provided; no much bigger clone lies one nucleotide off. The receptor library was made with 5' RACE. Sequencing was carried out with a NextSeq 500. To allow correction of PCR and sequencing errors, the TCR library protocol tagged every TCR cDNA molecule with a unique molecular identifier. The authors' pipeline ran thus. Decombinator tools were used for TCR identification, UMI-based error correction and CDR3 extraction. TCRs above a frequency of 2 per 1,000, corresponding to the top 1% of the tumor frequency distribution, were defined as expanded. Expanded tumor TCRs statistically deemed absent (corrected P<0.05) from at least one tumor region were classed as regional, and all other expanded tumor TCRs were classed as ubiquitous. Each repertoire was subsampled 100 times to 5,000 TCRs, after which Renyi diversity was computed with the R vegan package. To build CDR3 similarity networks, amino acid triplet string-kernel similarity was used, and CDR3s were connected when their pairwise similarity was above 0.82. TCRdb took the public reads, trimmed them with fastp at Q25, ran MiXCR for clone calling and kept in-frame beta chains. Every CDR3 protein is listed once, alongside the most common genes and DNA of its rows. TCRdb, not the authors, supplied the V and J calls. Here the sample has roughly 12,000 distinct CDR3 sequences; roughly 15% occur a single time. The ten largest make up roughly 15% of the sample.

The paper as a whole reports these results and caveats: Estimated TCR-seq coverage of tumor T cells was only around 7.1% for alpha chains and around 13% for beta chains. A correlation was observed between the number of expanded intratumoral alpha and beta TCRs and the tumor nonsynonymous mutation count. Counts of ubiquitous and regional expanded TCRs were found to correlate with counts of ubiquitous and regional nonsynonymous mutations, respectively. Additional single-cell paired TCR alpha and beta sequencing was considered necessary to confirm, at a functional level, the hypothesis that regional TCRs recognize regional mutations.

CDR1 and CDR2 (SGHTA, FQGNSA) derive from the germline V gene. Its CDR3 holds 13 amino acids, cysteine through phenylalanine. The sequence is cut down to CDR3 DNA, 39 bases in frame from base 1. The germline ends are 5 bases apart after V is trimmed by 3 bases and J by 3 bases. The chain couples TRBV7-2 to TRBJ2-2; the D gene cannot be resolved reliably. The source was lung tumor tissue, collected at surgery. This TCR was sampled from a male donor with early-stage non-small cell lung cancer. The CDR3 reads as follows: CASSFGYTGELFF. In nucleotide form, the sequence is TGTGCCAGCAGCTTTGGCTACACCGGGGAGCTGTTTTTT.